One and the same sample provided the 12 T cell receptor beta chains below, sequenced in a study of blood T cell repertoires in COVID-19. This table comes from immunoSEQ multiplex PCR, and its TCRdb copy is limited to in-frame clones, with some not included. The sample consists of approximately 190,000 clones, 75% to 90% of them appearing once. Sequencing used peripheral blood. These receptors were collected from a man aged 65 to 79 with active or convalescent COVID-19.

The V gene is TRBV6-5, the J gene TRBJ2-3; D remains ambiguous. This CDR3 region has 13 residues. From germline, CDR1 is MNHEY and CDR2 SVGAGI. V was pared by 1 base and J by 6 bases, with 8 bases between. The CDR3 region has the DNA TGTGCCAGCAGTTACTTTGTTGGCGATACGCAGTATTTT. Amino acids: CASSYFVGDTQYF.

This sequence joins TRBV27 and TRBJ1-2, with D possibly matching TRBD1 (5 bases). This CDR3 has 13 residues. The V and J ends lost 6 bases and 8 bases respectively, with 16 bases between them. CDR1 is MNHEY, CDR2 SMNVEV, per germline (reference sequence). CDR3 coding DNA: TGTGCCAGCAGACCCGGGGGTTCAGGGGGCTACACCTTC. Protein product: CASRPGGSGGYTF.

The V gene is TRBV7-2, the J gene TRBJ2-5; a possible D gene is TRBD1 (5 bases). V lost 5 bases to trimming and J lost 4 bases, with 17 bases between them. Per germline, CDR1 SGHTA and CDR2 FQGNSA. The CDR3 is made up of 15 amino acids. For the CDR3, the DNA is TGTGCCAGCAGCCGCTCCCAGGGTAATACAGAGACCCAGTACTTC. It translates to CASSRSQGNTETQYF. The full variable domain, completed using reference TRBV7-2 and TRBJ2-5, is GAGVSQSPSNKVTEKGKDVELRCDPISGHTALYWYRQSLGQGLEFLIYFQGNSAPDKSGLPSDRFSAERTGGSVSTLTIQRTQQEDSAVYLCASSRSQGNTETQYFGPGTRLLVL.

This chain links TRBV5-4 with TRBJ2-3; 10 positions match TRBD2. V dropped 1 base and J dropped 2; count of bases not matched to a gene: 4. The CDR3 extends over 16 amino acids. Germline V gene sequence: CDR1 SGHNT, CDR2 YYREEE (reference sequence). CDR3 nucleotides: TGTGCCAGCAGCTTGAGACTAGCGGGTTACACAGATACGCAGTATTTT. It yields the protein CASSLRLAGYTDTQYF.

This rearrangement joins TRBV5-4 to TRBJ2-7, with D possibly TRBD1 on 5 matching bases. Germline assignment: CDR1 SGHNT and CDR2 YYREEE (reference sequence). CDR3 size: 14 residues. V was cut by 3 bases and J by 3 bases, with 13 bases left in between. The CDR3: CASSSPGHSYEQYF. The CDR3 nucleotides are TGTGCCAGCAGCTCCCCAGGACATAGCTACGAGCAGTACTTC.

The chain couples TRBV19 to TRBJ1-1; 9 bases align to TRBD1. From germline, CDR1 is LNHDA and CDR2 SQIVND (reference sequence). The trim removed 9 bases at V and 5 bases at J, leaving 7 bases unmatched. This CDR3 spans 13 amino acids. Here the CDR3 reads CARPDRGDTEAFF. The DNA for the CDR3 is TGTGCCAGGCCGGACAGGGGAGATACTGAAGCTTTCTTT.

This clone was seen a single time. The rearrangement uses TRBV24-1 and TRBJ2-3, with a weak D call TRBD2 (5 bases). Germline CDR1 KGHDR, CDR2 SFDVKD. There are 17 residues in the CDR3. Trimming pared 4 bases from V and 0 bases from J, leaving 16 bases between. The CDR3 bases are TGTGCCACCAGTGACCTGCCGGACTTTACTAGCACAGATACGCAGTATTTT. Its protein is CATSDLPDFTSTDTQYF.

This rearrangement joins TRBV28 to TRBJ2-3; 8 bases are shared with TRBD2. The CDR3 length is 15 residues. Germline CDR1 and CDR2: MDHEN and SYDVKM. Germline trimming cut 5 bases from V and 2 bases from J; bases unmatched to any gene: 6. The CDR3 DNA sequence: TGTGCCAGCAGTGAGCGGGAGACCTTCACAGATACGCAGTATTTT. It codes for CASSERETFTDTQYF.

This clone was seen once. This rearrangement joins TRBV6-5 to TRBJ2-1; D possibly corresponds to TRBD1 (6 bases). CDR3 length: 14 residues. From germline, CDR1 is MNHEY and CDR2 SVGAGI. Trimming removed 2 bases at V and 6 bases at J, with 11 bases between. The CDR3, as DNA: TGTGCCAGCAGTTACATAAGGGGGACCAATGAGCAGTTCTTC. Translating it yields CASSYIRGTNEQFF.

This chain connects TRBV7-2 to TRBJ1-3; no clear D gene. Trimming cost V 0 bases and J 0 bases, with 18 bases left between them. CDR3 length: 19 residues. CDR1 is SGHTA and CDR2 is FQGNSA in the germline V gene. The CDR3 loop is CASSLALGRAPSSGNTIYF. CDR3 sequence (DNA): TGTGCCAGCAGCTTAGCGCTAGGGAGGGCCCCTTCCTCTGGAAACACCATATATTTT. The complete variable domain, with remaining parts taken from reference TRBV7-2 and TRBJ1-3, reads GAGVSQSPSNKVTEKGKDVELRCDPISGHTALYWYRQSLGQGLEFLIYFQGNSAPDKSGLPSDRFSAERTGGSVSTLTIQRTQQEDSAVYLCASSLALGRAPSSGNTIYFGEGSWLTVV.

The genes are TRBV5-1 and TRBJ2-3; a possible D gene is TRBD1 (6 bases). Germline assignment: CDR1 SGHRS and CDR2 YFSETQ. CDR3 length equals 16 residues. Trimming cost V 7 bases and J 1 base, with 19 bases left between them. The chain's CDR3 is CASHSGLGQRTDTQYF. The CDR3 DNA reads as TGCGCCAGCCACTCCGGTCTAGGACAGCGCACAGATACGCAGTATTTT. Supplemented by reference TRBV5-1 and TRBJ2-3, the full variable domain reads KAGVTQTPRYLIKTRGQQVTLSCSPISGHRSVSWYQQTPGQGLQFLFEYFSETQRNKGNFPGRFSGRQFSNSRSEMNVSTLELGDSALYLCASHSGLGQRTDTQYFGPGTRLTVL.

This chain joins TRBV18 and TRBJ1-5; D is uncertain. The length of the CDR3 is 13 residues. Germline-derived CDR1 and CDR2 are KGHSH and LQKENI. Trimming stripped 4 bases from V and 6 bases from J, with 10 bases between. CDR3 sequence reads: CASSLEVTQPQHF. CDR3 bases: TGTGCCAGCTCACTGGAGGTCACTCAGCCCCAGCATTTT.